Below are 3 T cell receptor beta chains sequenced from a single sample in a study of cytomegalovirus exposure and HLA in healthy donors. The PCR ran on 60 Vbeta and 13 Jbeta primers. The table came from immunoSEQ multiplex PCR; TCRdb's copy has only in-frame clones and leaves some out. The repertoire has over 70,000 clones, roughly 63% of them found once; the top ten carry approximately 21%. Sample: PBMCs. All receptors come from a woman in her forties or fifties in good health and CMV-seropositive.

The genes are TRBV30 and TRBJ1-5; D remains unclear. This CDR3 is 12 amino acids long. Germline values: CDR1 GTSNPN, CDR2 SVGIG (reference sequence). V lost 3 bases and J 6 bases, leaving 9 bases between the germline ends. The CDR3 loop reads CAWRNGGQPQHF. Here the CDR3 DNA reads TGTGCCTGGAGGAACGGTGGTCAGCCCCAGCATTTT.

This sequence joins TRBV27 and TRBJ1-5; a possible D gene is TRBD1 (5 bases). There are 15 residues in the CDR3. Germline-derived CDR1 and CDR2 are MNHEY and SMNVEV (reference sequence). Between the trimmed V and J ends, which lost 6 bases and 0 bases, there was a span of 12 bases. Here the CDR3 DNA reads TGTGCCAGCAGGGCGGGACTCCTTAGCAATCAGCCCCAGCATTTT. Protein: CASRAGLLSNQPQHF.

The chain couples TRBV7-8 to TRBJ2-5, with D perhaps TRBD2 (7 bases). CDR1 is SGHVS and CDR2 is FQNEAQ in the germline V gene. This CDR3 has 16 residues. Trimming took off 8 bases at V and 5 bases at J, with 24 bases between the two ends. CDR3 loop: CASLPEPRGGSETQYF. DNA for the CDR3: TGTGCCAGCCTCCCTGAGCCCAGGGGAGGGAGTGAGACCCAGTACTTC.